One sample yielded the 15 T cell receptor beta chains listed below, sequenced in a study of coeliac disease. Libraries were prepared by immunoSEQ multiplex PCR; TCRdb keeps only in-frame clonotypes and omits some of them. This sample has around 3,500 clones, with 70% to 80% found just once. The sequencing input was intraepithelial lymphocytes from the gut. The receptors were sampled from a man between 18 and 35 years old with celiac disease on a gluten-free diet.

This clone was picked up one time. V gene TRBV5-4 combines with J gene TRBJ2-5; 10 nucleotides align to TRBD1. Losses at the gene ends were 10 bases for V and 4 bases for J; bases not matched to a gene: 10. The CDR3 loop spans 14 amino acids. Germline V gene sequence: CDR1 SGHNT, CDR2 YYREEE (reference sequence). CDR3 DNA: TGTGCCTGGACCGGGACAGGGGCATTAGAGACCCAGTACTTC. Amino acids: CAWTGTGALETQYF.

The chain links TRBV6-5 to TRBJ2-7; 7 nucleotides align to TRBD2. The trim removed 2 bases at V and 3 bases at J, leaving 4 bases unmatched. Looked up from germline, CDR1 is MNHEY and CDR2 is SVGAGI. CDR3 length: 14 amino acids. CDR3 nucleotide sequence: TGTGCCAGCAGTTACCCGGGGGGAGGCTACGAGCAGTACTTC. This translates into CASSYPGGGYEQYF.

The chain has TRBV12-5 and TRBJ1-1; a possible D gene is TRBD1 (5 bases). Germline lookup yields CDR1 LGHNT and CDR2 FRNRAP. CDR3 length: 13 residues. Trimming shortened V by 1 base and J by 3 bases, and 6 bases separated the two germline ends. For the CDR3, the DNA is TGTGCTAGTGGTTTGGAGGGGCACACTGAAGCTTTCTTT. Protein: CASGLEGHTEAFF.

The chain joins TRBV4-1 to TRBJ1-2; 7 bases are shared with TRBD1. CDR1 and CDR2 from the germline V gene are MGHRA and YSYEKL. The V segment lost 3 bases and the J segment 5 bases; nucleotides outside the gene matches: 6. The CDR3 spans 14 residues. CDR3 region: CASSHPGTAYGYTF. The CDR3 bases are TGCGCCAGCAGCCATCCAGGGACAGCTTATGGCTACACCTTC.

This sequence joins TRBV9 and TRBJ2-3, with 12 bases identical to TRBD1. V was pared by 0 bases and J by 1 base, with 6 bases of the junction left unmatched. The germline gives CDR1 SGDLS, CDR2 YYNGEE. The CDR3 is 18 residues long. For the CDR3, the DNA is TGTGCCAGCAGCGTAGGGGACAGGGGGCCTATGGGCACAGATACGCAGTATTTT. Translating gives CASSVGDRGPMGTDTQYF.

V usage is TRBV5-1 and J usage is TRBJ2-5, with 7 bases matching TRBD1. The CDR3 is 11 amino acids. In germline, CDR1 is SGHRS, CDR2 YFSETQ. J lost 3 bases, V lost 7 bases, and 0 bases had no gene match. Here the CDR3 reads CASQGEETQYF. The CDR3 bases are TGCGCCAGCCAGGGGGAAGAGACCCAGTACTTC.

The chain has TRBV30 and TRBJ1-3; TRBD1 is a possible D gene (5 bases). The CDR3 spans 15 residues. The V gene's germline CDR1 is GTSNPN and CDR2 SVGIG (reference sequence). Trimming removed 3 bases from V and 0 bases from J, with 12 bases in between. The CDR3 region has the DNA TGTGCCTGGAGGCCCTGGGGGGGCTCTGGAAACACCATATATTTT. Translation gives CAWRPWGGSGNTIYF.

This sequence joins TRBV9 and TRBJ1-4; a weak D match, TRBD1 (6 bases). Per germline, CDR1 SGDLS and CDR2 YYNGEE. CDR3 length equals 15 residues. V was pared by 4 bases and J by 6 bases, with 16 bases between. The CDR3, as DNA: TGTGCCAGCAGCCCCCAGGGGCTCGGGTATGAAAAACTGTTTTTT. Translation: CASSPQGLGYEKLFF. Complete variable domain (other parts from reference TRBV9 and TRBJ1-4): DSGVTQTPKHLITATGQRVTLRCSPRSGDLSVYWYQQSLDQGLQFLIQYYNGEERAKGNILERFSAQQFPDLHSELNLSSLELGDSALYFCASSPQGLGYEKLFFGSGTQLSVL.

The rearrangement links TRBV7-3 to TRBJ2-1; D perhaps matches TRBD1 (6 bases). The length of the CDR3 is 13 residues. The V gene's germline CDR1 is SGHTA and CDR2 FQGTGA. Trimming removed 0 bases from V and 10 bases from J, with 10 bases in between. For the CDR3, the DNA is TGTGCCAGCAGCTTAACCGGGACAACAGAGCAGTTCTTC. Its protein is CASSLTGTTEQFF.

The chain links TRBV4-3 to TRBJ1-2, with D unclear. The CDR3 runs to 16 residues. Trimming removed 0 bases at V and 2 bases at J, with 13 bases between. Germline V CDR1 and CDR2: LGHNA, YSLEER. The chain's CDR3 is CASSQDLNFKNYGYTF. In DNA, the CDR3 is TGCGCCAGCAGCCAAGATCTAAACTTCAAGAACTATGGCTACACCTTC.

This sequence joins TRBV5-1 and TRBJ1-2; TRBD1 matches at 10 bases. The CDR3 spans 14 residues. Trimming at V came to 5 bases and at J to 8 bases, leaving 9 bases not matched to a gene. The germline V gene encodes CDR1 SGHRS and CDR2 YFSETQ. The CDR3 protein is CASSLGQGHGGYTF. The CDR3 DNA sequence: TGCGCCAGCAGTCTGGGACAGGGGCATGGGGGCTACACCTTC.

As to this clone: The junction differs from germline at one of its ends, possibly a read error. This chain links TRBV18 with TRBJ1-4; possible D gene TRBD1, 5 bases. CDR1 is KGHSH and CDR2 is LQKENI in the germline V gene. The CDR3 consists of 14 residues. The CDR3 spells CASSPQAGNEKLFF. In nucleotides, the CDR3 is TGTGCCAGCTCGCCACAGGCGGGGAATGAAAAACTGTTTTTT.

This chain uses TRBV30 with TRBJ1-5; 7 nucleotides align to TRBD1. The CDR3 extends over 14 amino acids. CDR1 and CDR2 from the germline V gene are GTSNPN and SVGIG (reference sequence). V lost 0 bases to trimming and J lost 3 bases; unmatched junction nucleotides: 2. The CDR3 DNA reads as TGTGCCTGGAGTGTACAGGGGTTCAATCAGCCCCAGCATTTT. Translating gives CAWSVQGFNQPQHF.

The rearrangement joins TRBV19 to TRBJ1-1; TRBD1 agrees at 7 bases. The V gene's germline CDR1 is LNHDA and CDR2 SQIVND (reference sequence). The CDR3 length is 16 residues. The J segment lost 2 bases and the V segment lost 3 bases, leaving 9 bases of the junction unmatched. The CDR3: CASSMGTAVDNTEAFF. The CDR3 DNA is TGTGCCAGTAGTATGGGGACAGCGGTGGATAACACTGAAGCTTTCTTT.

The rearrangement joins TRBV19 to TRBJ1-3; D unclear. The CDR3 loop spans 15 amino acids. Germline loops: CDR1 LNHDA, CDR2 SQIVND (reference sequence). The V gene lost 4 bases and the J gene lost 0 bases, with 10 bases spanning the gap. CDR3 DNA sequence: TGTGCCAGTAGTAGGTCGCAGGTCTCTGGAAACACCATATATTTT. Amino acid sequence: CASSRSQVSGNTIYF.